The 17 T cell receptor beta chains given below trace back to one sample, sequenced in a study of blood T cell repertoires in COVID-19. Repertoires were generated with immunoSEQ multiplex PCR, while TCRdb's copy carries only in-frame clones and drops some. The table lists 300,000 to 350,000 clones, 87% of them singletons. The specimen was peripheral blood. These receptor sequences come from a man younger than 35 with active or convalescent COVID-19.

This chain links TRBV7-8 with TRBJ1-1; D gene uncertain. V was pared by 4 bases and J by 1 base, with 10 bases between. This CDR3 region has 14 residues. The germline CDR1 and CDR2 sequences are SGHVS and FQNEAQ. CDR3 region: CASSWRVTNTEAFF. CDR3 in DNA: TGTGCCAGCAGCTGGAGAGTAACGAACACTGAAGCTTTCTTT.

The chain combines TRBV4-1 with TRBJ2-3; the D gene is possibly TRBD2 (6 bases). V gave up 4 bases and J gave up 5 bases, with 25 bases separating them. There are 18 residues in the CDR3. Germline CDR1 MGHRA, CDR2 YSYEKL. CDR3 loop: CASSPQMGGGDRGDTQYF. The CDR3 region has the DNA TGCGCCAGCAGCCCCCAGATGGGGGGTGGGGATCGAGGAGATACGCAGTATTTT.

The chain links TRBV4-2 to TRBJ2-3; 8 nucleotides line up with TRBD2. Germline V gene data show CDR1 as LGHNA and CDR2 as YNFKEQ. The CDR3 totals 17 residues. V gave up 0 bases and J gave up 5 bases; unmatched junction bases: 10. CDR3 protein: CASSQDLAGGMGDTQYF. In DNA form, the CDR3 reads TGTGCCAGCAGCCAAGATTTGGCGGGAGGTATGGGAGATACGCAGTATTTT.

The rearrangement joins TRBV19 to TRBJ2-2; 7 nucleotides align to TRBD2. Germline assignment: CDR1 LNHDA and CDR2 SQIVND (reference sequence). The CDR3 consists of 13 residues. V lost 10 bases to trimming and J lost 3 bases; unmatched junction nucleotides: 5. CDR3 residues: CATRAGYTGELFF. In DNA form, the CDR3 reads TGTGCCACCAGAGCGGGGTACACCGGGGAGCTGTTTTTT.

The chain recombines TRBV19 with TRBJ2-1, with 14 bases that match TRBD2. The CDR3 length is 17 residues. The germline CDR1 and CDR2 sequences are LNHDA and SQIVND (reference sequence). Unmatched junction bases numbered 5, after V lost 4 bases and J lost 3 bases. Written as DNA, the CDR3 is TGTGCCAGTAGTACTCTGACTAGCGGGAGGGGCTACAATGAGCAGTTCTTC. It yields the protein CASSTLTSGRGYNEQFF. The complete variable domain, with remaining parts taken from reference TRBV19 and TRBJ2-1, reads DGGITQSPKYLFRKEGQNVTLSCEQNLNHDAMYWYRQDPGQGLRLIYYSQIVNDFQKGDIAEGYSVSREKKESFPLTVTSAQKNPTAFYLCASSTLTSGRGYNEQFFGPGTRLTVL.

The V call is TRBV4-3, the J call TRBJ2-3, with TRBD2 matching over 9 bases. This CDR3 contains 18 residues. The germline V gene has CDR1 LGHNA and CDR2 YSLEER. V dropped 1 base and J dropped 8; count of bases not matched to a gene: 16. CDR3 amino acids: CASSQVRQAGGLGGTQYF. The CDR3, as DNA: TGCGCCAGCAGCCAAGTCCGACAAGCGGGGGGCCTGGGAGGTACGCAGTATTTT.

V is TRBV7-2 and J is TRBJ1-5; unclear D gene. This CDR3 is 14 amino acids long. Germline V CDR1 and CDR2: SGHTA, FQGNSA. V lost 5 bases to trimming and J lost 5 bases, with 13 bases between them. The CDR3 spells CASSPYTGDQPQHF. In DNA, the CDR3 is TGTGCCAGCAGCCCATACACCGGGGATCAGCCCCAGCATTTT. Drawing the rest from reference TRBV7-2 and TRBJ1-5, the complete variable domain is GAGVSQSPSNKVTEKGKDVELRCDPISGHTALYWYRQSLGQGLEFLIYFQGNSAPDKSGLPSDRFSAERTGGSVSTLTIQRTQQEDSAVYLCASSPYTGDQPQHFGDGTRLSIL.

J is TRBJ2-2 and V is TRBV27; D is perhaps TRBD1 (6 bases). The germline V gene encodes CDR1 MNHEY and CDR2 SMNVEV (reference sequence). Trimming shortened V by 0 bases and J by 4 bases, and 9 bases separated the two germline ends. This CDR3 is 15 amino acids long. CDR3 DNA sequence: TGTGCCAGCAGTTTATCGAGGGGGAGCACCGGGGAGCTGTTTTTT. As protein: CASSLSRGSTGELFF.

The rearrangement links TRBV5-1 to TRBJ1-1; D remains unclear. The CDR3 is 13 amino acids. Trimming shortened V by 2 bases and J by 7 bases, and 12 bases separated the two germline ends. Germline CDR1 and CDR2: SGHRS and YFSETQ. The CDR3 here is CASSFITASEAFF. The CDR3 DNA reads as TGCGCCAGCAGCTTTATTACAGCCAGTGAAGCTTTCTTT.

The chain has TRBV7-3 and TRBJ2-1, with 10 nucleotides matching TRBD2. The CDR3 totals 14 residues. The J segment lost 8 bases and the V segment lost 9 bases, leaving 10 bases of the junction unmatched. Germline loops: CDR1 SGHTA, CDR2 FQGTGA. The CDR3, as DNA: TGTGCCAGTCTCAGGGCTAGCGGGGGAGATGAGCAGTTCTTC. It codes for CASLRASGGDEQFF.

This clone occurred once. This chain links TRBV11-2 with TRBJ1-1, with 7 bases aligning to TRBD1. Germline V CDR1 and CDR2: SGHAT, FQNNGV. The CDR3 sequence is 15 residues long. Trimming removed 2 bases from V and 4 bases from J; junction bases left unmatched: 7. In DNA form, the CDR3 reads TGTGCCAGCAGCTTATGGGACAGCCACCCCACTGAAGCTTTCTTT. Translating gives CASSLWDSHPTEAFF.

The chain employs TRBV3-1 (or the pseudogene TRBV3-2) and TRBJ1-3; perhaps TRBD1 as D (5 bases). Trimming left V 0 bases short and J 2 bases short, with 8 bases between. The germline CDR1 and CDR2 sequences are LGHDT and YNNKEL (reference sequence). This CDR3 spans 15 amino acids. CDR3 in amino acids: CASSQDKTAGNTIYF. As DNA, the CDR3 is TGTGCCAGCAGCCAAGATAAGACAGCTGGAAACACCATATATTTT.

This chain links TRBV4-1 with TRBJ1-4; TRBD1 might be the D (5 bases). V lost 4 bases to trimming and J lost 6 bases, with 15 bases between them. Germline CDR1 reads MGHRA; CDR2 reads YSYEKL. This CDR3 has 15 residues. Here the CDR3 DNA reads TGCGCCAGCAGCCGAGGCGGGGCGACAGATGAAAAACTGTTTTTT. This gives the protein CASSRGGATDEKLFF.

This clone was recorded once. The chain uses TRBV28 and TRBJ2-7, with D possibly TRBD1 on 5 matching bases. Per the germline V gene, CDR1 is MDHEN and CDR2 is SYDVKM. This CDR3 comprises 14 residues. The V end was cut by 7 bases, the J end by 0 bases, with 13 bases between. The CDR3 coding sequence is TGTGCCAGCAAACTGACAGTCCACTCCTACGAGCAGTACTTC. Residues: CASKLTVHSYEQYF.

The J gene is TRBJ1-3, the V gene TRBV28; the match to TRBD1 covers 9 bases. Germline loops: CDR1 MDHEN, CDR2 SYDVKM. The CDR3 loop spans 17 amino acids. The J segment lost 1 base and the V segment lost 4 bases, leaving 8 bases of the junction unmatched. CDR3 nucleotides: TGTGCCAGCAGTTCCCCGGGACAGGGACCTTCTGGAAACACCATATATTTT. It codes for CASSSPGQGPSGNTIYF.

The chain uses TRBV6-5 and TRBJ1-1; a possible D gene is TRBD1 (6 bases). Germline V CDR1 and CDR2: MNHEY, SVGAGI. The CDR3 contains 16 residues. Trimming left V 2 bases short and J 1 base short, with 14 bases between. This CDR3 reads CASSYRSGGPNTEAFF. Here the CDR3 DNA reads TGTGCCAGCAGTTACAGGTCGGGGGGCCCGAACACTGAAGCTTTCTTT.

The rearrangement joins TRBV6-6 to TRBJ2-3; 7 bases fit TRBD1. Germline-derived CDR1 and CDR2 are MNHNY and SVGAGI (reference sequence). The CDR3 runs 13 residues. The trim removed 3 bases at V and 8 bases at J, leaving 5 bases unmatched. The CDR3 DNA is TGTGCCAGCAGTTATCCCGACAGGGTTACGCAGTATTTT. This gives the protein CASSYPDRVTQYF.